The 5 T cell receptor beta chains listed next were all sequenced from one sample in a study of T cell responses to AZD1222 COVID-19 vaccine. Assay used: immunoSEQ multiplex PCR; TCRdb lists only in-frame clones, some missing. Of over 200,000 clones listed, 90% to 95% are singletons. This material consisted of peripheral blood, taken 28 days after the second dose of the MenACWY control vaccine. These receptors all come from an adult who received the MenACWY meningococcal vaccine as a control.

V usage is TRBV7-9 and J usage is TRBJ1-1; a possible D gene is TRBD1 (6 bases). This CDR3 spans 13 amino acids. Germline loops: CDR1 SEHNR, CDR2 FQNEAQ (reference sequence). V gave up 11 bases and J gave up 3 bases, with 16 bases separating them. Here the CDR3 reads CASYGEGDTEAFF. CDR3 bases: TGTGCCTCATACGGGGAGGGGGACACTGAAGCTTTCTTT.

The chain is built from TRBV3-1 (or the pseudogene TRBV3-2) and TRBJ2-7, with 9 positions matching TRBD1. This CDR3 comprises 15 residues. V lost 4 bases to trimming and J lost 3 bases; unmatched junction nucleotides: 7. CDR1 is LGHDT and CDR2 is YNNKEL in the germline V gene (reference sequence). CDR3 nucleotide sequence: TGTGCCAGCAGCCGATACAGGGGGCCAGGCTACGAGCAGTACTTC. It translates to CASSRYRGPGYEQYF.

The chain couples TRBV27 to TRBJ2-7, with 7 bases matching TRBD2. The trim removed 2 bases at V and 4 bases at J, leaving 11 bases unmatched. Germline loops: CDR1 MNHEY, CDR2 SMNVEV (reference sequence). This CDR3 is 16 amino acids long. Here the CDR3 reads CASSLAGVSGAYEQYF. The CDR3 DNA sequence: TGTGCCAGCAGTTTAGCGGGGGTGTCAGGAGCTTACGAGCAGTACTTC.

The V call is TRBV6-1, the J call TRBJ1-2; D unresolved. This CDR3 is 14 amino acids long. V lost 1 base and J 4 bases, leaving 10 bases between the germline ends. Germline values: CDR1 MNHNS, CDR2 SASEGT. The CDR3 sequence is CASSEGLSGYGYTF. CDR3 DNA: TGTGCCAGCAGTGAAGGGCTATCCGGCTATGGCTACACCTTC.

The chain links TRBV18 to TRBJ1-5, with D unresolved. Germline V lookup: CDR1 KGHSH, CDR2 LQKENI. V was pared by 0 bases and J by 7 bases, with 13 bases between. This CDR3 contains 15 residues. The CDR3 nucleotides read TGTGCCAGCTCACCACCGAACGCTGTTGGGCAGCCCCAGCATTTT. This gives the protein CASSPPNAVGQPQHF.